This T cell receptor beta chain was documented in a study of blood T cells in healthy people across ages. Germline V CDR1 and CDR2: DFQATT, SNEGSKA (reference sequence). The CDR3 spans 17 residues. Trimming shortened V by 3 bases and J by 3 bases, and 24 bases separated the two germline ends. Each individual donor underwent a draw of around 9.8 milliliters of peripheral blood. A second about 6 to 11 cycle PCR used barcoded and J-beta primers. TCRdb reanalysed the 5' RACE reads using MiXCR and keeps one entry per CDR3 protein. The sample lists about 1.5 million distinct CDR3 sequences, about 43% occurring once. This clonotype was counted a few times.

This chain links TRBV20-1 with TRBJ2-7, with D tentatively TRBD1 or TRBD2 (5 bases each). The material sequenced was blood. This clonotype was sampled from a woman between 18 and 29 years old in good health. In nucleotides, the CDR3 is TGCAGTGCTAGCGGGGCAGGGATGAAGGCCACTAACTACGAGCAGTACTTC. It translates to CSASGAGMKATNYEQYF.